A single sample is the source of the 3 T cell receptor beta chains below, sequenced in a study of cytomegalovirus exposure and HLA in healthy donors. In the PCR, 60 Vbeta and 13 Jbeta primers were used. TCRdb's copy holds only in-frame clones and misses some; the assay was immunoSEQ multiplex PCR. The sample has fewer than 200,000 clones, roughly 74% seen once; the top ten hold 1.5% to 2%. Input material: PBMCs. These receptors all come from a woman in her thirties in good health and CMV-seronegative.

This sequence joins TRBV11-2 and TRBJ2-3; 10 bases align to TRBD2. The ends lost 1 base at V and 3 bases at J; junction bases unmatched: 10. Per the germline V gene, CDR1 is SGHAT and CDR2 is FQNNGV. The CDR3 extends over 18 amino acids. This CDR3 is CASSLGALAGVGTDTQYF. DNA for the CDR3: TGTGCCAGCAGCTTAGGAGCGCTAGCGGGAGTTGGTACAGATACGCAGTATTTT.

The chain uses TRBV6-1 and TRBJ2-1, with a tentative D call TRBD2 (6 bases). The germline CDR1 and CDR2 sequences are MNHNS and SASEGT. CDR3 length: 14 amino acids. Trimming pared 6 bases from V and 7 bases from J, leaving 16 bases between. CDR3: CASSYPHGGNEQFF. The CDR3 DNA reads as TGTGCCAGCAGCTATCCCCACGGAGGGAATGAGCAGTTCTTC.

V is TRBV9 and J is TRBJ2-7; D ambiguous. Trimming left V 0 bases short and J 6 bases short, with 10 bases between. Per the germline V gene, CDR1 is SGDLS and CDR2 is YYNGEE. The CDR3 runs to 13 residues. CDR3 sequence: CASSVVPVTEQYF. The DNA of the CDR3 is TGTGCCAGCAGCGTAGTACCAGTAACCGAGCAGTACTTC.